The 24 T cell receptor beta chains in this list originate from one sample, sequenced in a study of OX40 agonist ivuxolimab in advanced cancers. The assay was immunoSEQ multiplex PCR, and TCRdb's table has in-frame clones only and misses some. The profile shows 35,000 to 55,000 clones, 90% of them singletons. Sequences were derived from CD4+ or CD8+ T cells sorted from blood, sampled in a trial of the OX40 agonist ivuxolimab. Receptors were obtained from an adult with an advanced solid tumor such as melanoma, head and neck, liver or kidney cancer.

The rearrangement links TRBV28 to TRBJ2-3, with 12 bases identical to TRBD2. Germline V gene data show CDR1 as MDHEN and CDR2 as SYDVKM. The CDR3 contains 18 residues. After removal of 3 bases from V and 2 bases from J, the junction contained 9 bases not matched to a gene. The CDR3 sequence: CASSFLPGLAGFTDTQYF. CDR3 in DNA: TGTGCCAGCAGTTTCCTTCCCGGACTAGCGGGGTTCACAGATACGCAGTATTTT.

The chain couples TRBV30 to TRBJ1-1; D is ambiguous. The CDR3 extends over 14 amino acids. V gave up 3 bases and J gave up 0 bases, with 11 bases separating them. Germline lookup yields CDR1 GTSNPN and CDR2 SVGIG (reference sequence). The CDR3 loop is CAWSLGLVNTEAFF. The CDR3 DNA sequence: TGTGCCTGGAGCCTAGGCCTAGTGAACACTGAAGCTTTCTTT.

The chain joins TRBV28 to TRBJ2-7, with D perhaps matching TRBD2 (5 bases). Germline CDR1 reads MDHEN; CDR2 reads SYDVKM. The CDR3 loop spans 14 amino acids. V shed 11 bases and J shed 3 bases, with 20 bases lying between them. The CDR3 nucleotides are TGTGCCTCCCACTCCGGAGGCCAAGGCTACGAGCAGTACTTC. This sequence encodes CASHSGGQGYEQYF.

This clone came up once. The gene calls are TRBV28 and TRBJ2-7, with 14 bases identical to TRBD2. J gave up 6 bases and V 7 bases, and 14 bases lay outside the gene matches. Looked up from germline, CDR1 is MDHEN and CDR2 is SYDVKM. CDR3 length: 17 residues. CDR3 residues: CASTVGGTSGSRSEQYF. For the CDR3, the DNA is TGTGCCAGCACCGTCGGAGGGACTAGCGGGAGTAGAAGCGAGCAGTACTTC.

This clone was recorded once. The chain carries TRBV19 and TRBJ2-7, with 8 bases fitting TRBD2. V trimming: 5 bases; J trimming: 0 bases; junction bases outside the gene matches: 3. The CDR3 has 14 residues. The V gene's germline CDR1 is LNHDA and CDR2 SQIVND (reference sequence). The CDR3 spells CASSGLAGSYEQYF. The CDR3 bases are TGTGCCAGTAGTGGGCTAGCGGGCTCCTACGAGCAGTACTTC.

The chain employs TRBV9 and TRBJ2-3, with 10 positions matching TRBD2. This CDR3 has 20 residues. Trimming took 3 bases from V and 0 from J; bases not matched to a gene: 16. CDR1 and CDR2 from the germline V gene are SGDLS and YYNGEE. As DNA, the CDR3 is TGTGCCAGCAGCGCGGCTTCTCAAATTAGCGGGAGGCGTAGCACAGATACGCAGTATTTT. It translates to CASSAASQISGRRSTDTQYF.

V is TRBV7-6 and J is TRBJ1-1; D unresolved. CDR1 is SGHVS and CDR2 is FNYEAQ in the germline V gene. The CDR3 spans 11 residues. The germline V and J ends were trimmed by 1 base and 5 bases, with 2 bases remaining between them. In DNA form, the CDR3 reads TGTGCCAGCAGCTTAGAAACTGAAGCTTTCTTT. It specifies CASSLETEAFF.

The chain has TRBV5-6 and TRBJ2-7, with 8 bases matching TRBD2. The CDR3 spans 14 residues. CDR1 is SGHDT, CDR2 YYEEEE, per germline. The ends lost 1 base at V and 2 bases at J; junction bases unmatched: 2. The CDR3 reads CASSLFGRAYEQYF. CDR3 nucleotides: TGTGCCAGCAGCTTGTTCGGGAGGGCCTACGAGCAGTACTTC.

This rearrangement joins TRBV9 to TRBJ1-4; D ambiguous. Germline loops: CDR1 SGDLS, CDR2 YYNGEE. CDR3 length: 14 amino acids. Trimming removed 3 bases from V and 0 bases from J, with 6 bases in between. The CDR3 DNA reads TGTGCCAGCAGCGCAAGCGCAACTAATGAAAAACTGTTTTTT. This encodes CASSASATNEKLFF.

V is TRBV2 and J is TRBJ2-3, with a possible D match to TRBD2 (6 bases). CDR3 length equals 14 residues. Germline V gene lookup returns CDR1 SNHLY and CDR2 FYNNEI. Trimming left V 6 bases short and J 2 bases short, with 12 bases between. This CDR3 is CASRAGLITDTQYF. The CDR3 nucleotides read TGTGCCAGCAGGGCGGGACTTATCACAGATACGCAGTATTTT.

A single count supports this clone. The gene calls are TRBV4-2 and TRBJ2-3, with D possibly being TRBD1 or TRBD2 (5 bases each). CDR1 and CDR2 (germline): LGHNA, YNFKEQ. The CDR3 is 17 amino acids. Trimming left V 0 bases short and J 0 bases short, with 13 bases between. CDR3 loop: CASSQEGLGVSTDTQYF. The CDR3 nucleotides are TGTGCCAGCAGCCAAGAGGGGTTGGGGGTCAGCACAGATACGCAGTATTTT.

This clone was detected a few times. The rearrangement links TRBV13 to TRBJ2-7; 8 nucleotides line up with TRBD2. The CDR3 totals 15 residues. The germline V gene has CDR1 PRHDT and CDR2 FYEKMQ (reference sequence). V was clipped by 3 bases and J by 7 bases; unmatched bases: 11. In DNA, the CDR3 is TGTGCCAGCAGCTTTAGTCGTAGCGGGACGAAAGAGCAGTACTTC. It encodes CASSFSRSGTKEQYF.

The rearrangement joins TRBV7-2 to TRBJ2-1; perhaps TRBD1 as D (7 bases). V was cut by 4 bases and J by 5 bases, with 18 bases left in between. This CDR3 has 16 amino acids. The germline V gene encodes CDR1 SGHTA and CDR2 FQGNSA. CDR3 sequence reads: CASSYPQGGVNNEQFF. In nucleotides, the CDR3 is TGTGCCAGCAGCTACCCTCAGGGGGGCGTCAACAATGAGCAGTTCTTC. Using reference TRBV7-2 and TRBJ2-1 for the parts outside the CDR3, the full variable domain is GAGVSQSPSNKVTEKGKDVELRCDPISGHTALYWYRQSLGQGLEFLIYFQGNSAPDKSGLPSDRFSAERTGGSVSTLTIQRTQQEDSAVYLCASSYPQGGVNNEQFFGPGTRLTVL.

The gene calls are TRBV7-3 and TRBJ2-7, with D uncertain. Germline loops: CDR1 SGHTA, CDR2 FQGTGA. The CDR3 is 13 residues long. V lost 5 bases and J 5 bases, leaving 13 bases between the germline ends. CDR3 DNA sequence: TGTGCCAGCAGCCGGCAGGATGGGGACGAGCAGTACTTC. Translating it yields CASSRQDGDEQYF.

This clone appeared a few times. This chain connects TRBV25-1 to TRBJ1-5, with 11 bases fitting TRBD1. This CDR3 has 13 residues. J gave up 5 bases and V 6 bases, and 0 bases lay outside the gene matches. Germline V gene lookup returns CDR1 MGHDK and CDR2 SYGVNS. The CDR3 DNA is TGTGCCAGCAGGGGACAGGGGGATCAGCCCCAGCATTTT. Its translation is CASRGQGDQPQHF.

In regard to this clone: The same CDR3 can be traced to other DNA sequences in this sample. V is TRBV29-1 and J is TRBJ2-2, with D uncertain. With 4 bases removed from V and 5 bases from J, the gap between germline ends came to 5 bases. The CDR3 covers 11 residues. The germline gives CDR1 SQVTM, CDR2 ANQGSEA. This CDR3 reads CSVGETGELFF. The CDR3 DNA reads TGCAGCGTTGGGGAAACCGGGGAGCTGTTTTTT.

The rearrangement links TRBV6-5 to TRBJ2-3; 11 nucleotides agree with TRBD2. V gave up 3 bases and J gave up 6 bases; unmatched junction bases: 8. In germline, CDR1 is MNHEY, CDR2 SVGAGI. This CDR3 spans 16 amino acids. Here the CDR3 reads CASSYGLAGGSDTQYF. CDR3 in DNA: TGTGCCAGCAGTTATGGACTAGCGGGTGGATCTGATACGCAGTATTTT.

V is TRBV5-4 and J is TRBJ2-5; tentative D call: TRBD2 (6 bases). The germline V gene encodes CDR1 SGHNT and CDR2 YYREEE (reference sequence). Trimming removed 4 bases from V and 5 bases from J, with 12 bases in between. The CDR3 length is 13 residues. The CDR3: CASSRGLAETQYF. CDR3 nucleotides: TGTGCCAGCAGCAGGGGACTCGCGGAGACCCAGTACTTC.

The chain links TRBV28 to TRBJ1-1, with 8 bases lining up with TRBD1. V lost 4 bases to trimming and J lost 7 bases; unmatched junction nucleotides: 8. Germline V CDR1 and CDR2: MDHEN, SYDVKM. The CDR3 is made up of 14 amino acids. This CDR3 is CASSWGQDSSEAFF. DNA for the CDR3: TGTGCCAGCAGTTGGGGACAGGATTCGAGTGAAGCTTTCTTT. The whole variable domain, remainder taken from reference TRBV28 and TRBJ1-1, is DVKVTQSSRYLVKRTGEKVFLECVQDMDHENMFWYRQDPGLGLRLIYFSYDVKMKEKGDIPEGYSVSREKKERFSLILESASTNQTSMYLCASSWGQDSSEAFFGQGTRLTVV.

Comments on this clone: A junction boundary mismatches the germline segment, possibly from a read error. DNA for the CDR3: TGCGCCAGCAGTCAAGACTCCCGGAGAGGGCAGTTCTTC. This encodes CASSQDSRRGQFF. V and J are TRBV4-1 and TRBJ2-1, with D unclear. The V gene's germline CDR1 is MGHRA and CDR2 YSYEKL. This CDR3 is 13 amino acids long.

This chain connects TRBV25-1 to TRBJ1-2, with 8 positions matching TRBD1. The germline gives CDR1 MGHDK, CDR2 SYGVNS. The V segment lost 2 bases and the J segment 4 bases; nucleotides outside the gene matches: 3. The CDR3 covers 14 residues. The CDR3 nucleotides read TGTGCCAGCAGTGAAGGACAGGGCAGCTATGGCTACACCTTC. It is translated as CASSEGQGSYGYTF.

This clone was detected only a few times. The V gene is TRBV2, the J gene TRBJ1-5; perhaps TRBD1 as D (6 bases). The V gene lost 6 bases and the J gene lost 4 bases, with 13 bases spanning the gap. This CDR3 comprises 14 residues. CDR1 is SNHLY and CDR2 is FYNNEI in the germline V gene. As DNA, the CDR3 is TGTGCCAGCAGCGTCGAAAGGGGGAATCAGCCCCAGCATTTT. Protein sequence: CASSVERGNQPQHF.

The chain couples TRBV6-5 to TRBJ2-1, with 12 bases lining up with TRBD1. Germline V CDR1 and CDR2: MNHEY, SVGAGI. CDR3 length: 15 residues. V lost 4 bases, J lost 8 bases, and 6 bases stayed unmatched. The CDR3 loop reads CASSFRDRGPYEQFF. CDR3 coding DNA: TGTGCCAGCAGTTTCCGGGACAGGGGGCCCTATGAGCAGTTCTTC.

This clone appeared once. The chain joins TRBV7-9 to TRBJ2-6; unclear D gene. Germline CDR1 SEHNR, CDR2 FQNEAQ (reference sequence). CDR3 length: 16 amino acids. V lost 3 bases and J 1 base, leaving 10 bases between the germline ends. CDR3 coding DNA: TGTGCCAGCAGCTTTTTTAAGTGGTCTGGGGCCAACGTCCTGACTTTC. This sequence encodes CASSFFKWSGANVLTF.